Below, 21 T cell receptor beta chains from the same sample are listed, as sequenced in a study of CD8 T cells in Susac syndrome. When the RNA was reverse transcribed, random hexamers were used with an input of about 0.5 to 1 ug. TCRdb used MiXCR to reprocess the immunoSEQ multiplex PCR reads, holding one entry per CDR3 protein. The repertoire holds roughly 120,000 distinct CDR3 sequences, with 85% to 95% as singletons. The specimen was CD8+ T cells from PBMCs. These receptors all stem from a human donor with multiple sclerosis.

The J gene is TRBJ2-1, the V gene TRBV6-4; 8 nucleotides line up with TRBD2. The CDR3 is made up of 16 amino acids. The germline CDR1 and CDR2 sequences are MRHNA and SNTAGT. The J segment lost 1 base and the V segment lost 8 bases, leaving 10 bases of the junction unmatched. The DNA of the CDR3 is TGTGCCAGCTCCCTGGCGGGGGGTGCATCCTACAATGAGCAGTTCTTC. This codes for CASSLAGGASYNEQFF.

The chain links TRBV13 to TRBJ1-3; tentatively, D is TRBD1 (6 bases). Per the germline V gene, CDR1 is PRHDT and CDR2 is FYEKMQ (reference sequence). The CDR3 runs 15 residues. V was cut by 5 bases and J by 3 bases, with 14 bases left in between. CDR3 in amino acids: CASSTQGFNGNTIYF. In DNA, the CDR3 is TGTGCCAGCAGCACCCAGGGGTTTAATGGAAACACCATATATTTT.

The genes are TRBV7-9 and TRBJ1-2; D gene unclear. From germline, CDR1 is SEHNR and CDR2 FQNEAQ (reference sequence). This CDR3 spans 13 amino acids. V gave up 5 bases and J gave up 7 bases, with 14 bases separating them. This CDR3 reads CASSPPGYGGYTF. Written as DNA, the CDR3 is TGTGCCAGCAGCCCCCCGGGGTATGGTGGCTACACCTTC.

The table lists this clonotype with a count of one. The chain carries TRBV7-9 and TRBJ1-6; no clear D. Trimming stripped 3 bases from V and 9 bases from J, with 6 bases between. Germline V lookup: CDR1 SEHNR, CDR2 FQNEAQ (reference sequence). This CDR3 region has 12 residues. CDR3 DNA sequence: TGTGCCAGCAGCTTGGAACGTTCACCCCTCCACTTT. Encoded protein: CASSLERSPLHF.

The gene calls are TRBV4-1 and TRBJ1-5; 9 bases agree with TRBD1. Germline lookup yields CDR1 MGHRA and CDR2 YSYEKL. The ends lost 4 bases at V and 3 bases at J; junction bases unmatched: 10. The CDR3 totals 17 residues. CDR3 DNA sequence: TGCGCCAGCAGCCGGCGGACAGGGGAGTTTGTCAATCAGCCCCAGCATTTT. Protein: CASSRRTGEFVNQPQHF.

Here the CDR3 DNA reads TGCGCCAGCAGCCAAGCCCCTAGCGGGGGACCCACAGATACGCAGTATTTT. Its translation: CASSQAPSGGPTDTQYF. The V gene is TRBV4-1, the J gene TRBJ2-3; 10 nucleotides align to TRBD2. This CDR3 is built from 17 residues. The germline V gene encodes CDR1 MGHRA and CDR2 YSYEKL. With V trimmed by 1 base and J by 2 bases, 6 bases remained unmatched.

The rearrangement links TRBV6-5 to TRBJ1-2; 9 nucleotides line up with TRBD1. V lost 2 bases to trimming and J lost 5 bases; unmatched junction nucleotides: 12. The CDR3 has 17 residues. Germline CDR1 reads MNHEY; CDR2 reads SVGAGI. The CDR3 DNA reads as TGTGCCAGCAGTTACCGGGACAGGGACCCCTCTAGGTATGGCTACACCTTC. It encodes CASSYRDRDPSRYGYTF.

V gene TRBV27 combines with J gene TRBJ2-2; TRBD2 might be the D (5 bases). Germline V gene data show CDR1 as MNHEY and CDR2 as SMNVEV (reference sequence). CDR3 length: 14 amino acids. The V and J ends lost 5 bases and 6 bases respectively, with 13 bases between them. The CDR3 DNA follows: TGTGCCAGCAGTGAGGGAGCGGCGCCCGGGGAGCTGTTTTTT. The encoded protein is CASSEGAAPGELFF.

The chain uses TRBV20-1 and TRBJ2-1; TRBD1 or TRBD2 may be the D gene (5 bases each). Germline V gene data show CDR1 as DFQATT and CDR2 as SNEGSKA (reference sequence). The V and J ends lost 3 bases and 0 bases respectively, with 9 bases between them. This CDR3 is built from 14 residues. The DNA of the CDR3 is TGCAGTGCTAGGGGGGAGAGCTCCTACAATGAGCAGTTCTTC. Protein product: CSARGESSYNEQFF.

V and J are TRBV27 and TRBJ2-4, with D tentatively TRBD1 or TRBD2 (6 bases each). The CDR3 length is 15 residues. In germline, CDR1 is MNHEY, CDR2 SMNVEV (reference sequence). V lost 6 bases and J lost 0, with 12 bases in between. CDR3: CASSPGGIAKNIQYF. The CDR3 DNA reads as TGTGCCAGCAGCCCCGGGGGCATAGCCAAAAACATTCAGTACTTC.

V gene TRBV15 combines with J gene TRBJ2-1; 13 positions match TRBD2. CDR3 length: 18 residues. V gave up 5 bases and J gave up 8 bases; unmatched junction bases: 15. CDR1 and CDR2 (germline): LNHNV, YYDKDF (reference sequence). The CDR3 nucleotides read TGTGCCACCAGCGAGGGCTGGACTAGCGGGAGATTAAGCGATGAGCAGTTCTTC. It is translated as CATSEGWTSGRLSDEQFF. Full variable domain (remainder filled in from reference TRBV15 and TRBJ2-1): DAMVIQNPRYQVTQFGKPVTLSCSQTLNHNVMYWYQQKSSQAPKLLFHYYDKDFNNEADTPDNFQSRRPNTSFCFLDIRSPGLGDTAMYLCATSEGWTSGRLSDEQFFGPGTRLTVL.

V and J are TRBV7-9 and TRBJ2-7; D is unresolved. Germline loops: CDR1 SEHNR, CDR2 FQNEAQ (reference sequence). This CDR3 has 15 residues. Trimming stripped 2 bases from V and 0 bases from J, with 11 bases between. For the CDR3, the DNA is TGTGCCAGCAGCTTATCAGGTCCGAGCTCCTACGAGCAGTACGTC. This translates into CASSLSGPSSYEQYV.

The V gene is TRBV20-1, the J gene TRBJ2-1, with unresolved D. The CDR3 totals 13 residues. The V end was cut by 5 bases, the J end by 0 bases, with 8 bases between. The germline CDR1 and CDR2 sequences are DFQATT and SNEGSKA (reference sequence). The CDR3 sequence: CSALQSSYNEQFF. CDR3 nucleotides: TGCAGTGCTCTACAGAGCTCCTACAATGAGCAGTTCTTC.

Written as DNA, the CDR3 is TGTGCTAGTGGTTTGGACGGAGGCTACAATGAGCAGTTCTTC. Encoded protein: CASGLDGGYNEQFF. This sequence joins TRBV12-5 and TRBJ2-1, with TRBD2 as a possible D gene (5 bases). Trimming took 1 base from V and 3 from J, leaving 7 bases between them. The CDR3 covers 14 residues. Germline V gives CDR1 LGHNT, CDR2 FRNRAP.

This chain joins TRBV9 and TRBJ2-1, with 10 positions matching TRBD2. Germline V gene lookup returns CDR1 SGDLS and CDR2 YYNGEE. The CDR3 length is 16 residues. V lost 0 bases to trimming and J lost 6 bases; unmatched junction nucleotides: 6. CDR3 bases: TGTGCCAGCAGCGTAGGTCCTAGCGGGGGTCGCAATGAGCAGTTCTTC. It yields the protein CASSVGPSGGRNEQFF.

V usage is TRBV11-2 and J usage is TRBJ2-7, with D maybe TRBD1 (6 bases). V lost 8 bases to trimming and J lost 0 bases, with 14 bases between them. Germline V gene sequence: CDR1 SGHAT, CDR2 FQNNGV. CDR3 length equals 14 residues. CDR3 sequence: CASQTPGVSYEQYF. CDR3 nucleotides: TGTGCCAGCCAAACCCCAGGGGTCTCCTACGAGCAGTACTTC.

The V and J genes are TRBV4-1 and TRBJ2-7; D possibly corresponds to TRBD1 (7 bases). Trimming cost V 4 bases and J 4 bases, with 17 bases left between them. The CDR3 spans 15 residues. The germline V gene has CDR1 MGHRA and CDR2 YSYEKL. CDR3 residues: CASSPRLEGAYEQYF. The CDR3 nucleotides read TGCGCCAGCAGCCCCCGACTGGAGGGGGCATACGAGCAGTACTTC.

The gene calls are TRBV30 and TRBJ1-1; 9 nucleotides line up with TRBD1. This CDR3 comprises 13 residues. After removal of 5 bases from V and 0 bases from J, the junction contained 1 base not matched to a gene. The germline CDR1 and CDR2 sequences are GTSNPN and SVGIG (reference sequence). Here the CDR3 reads CAWGTGMNTEAFF. CDR3 nucleotide sequence: TGTGCCTGGGGGACAGGGATGAACACTGAAGCTTTCTTT. Using reference TRBV30 and TRBJ1-1 for the parts outside the CDR3, the full variable domain is SQTIHQWPATLVQPVGSPLSLECTVEGTSNPNLYWYRQAAGRGLQLLFYSVGIGQISSEVPQNLSASRPQDRQFILSSKKLLLSDSGFYLCAWGTGMNTEAFFGQGTRLTVV.

The J gene is TRBJ2-3, the V gene TRBV29-1; D not certain. The ends were cut back, 2 bases at V and 3 bases at J, with 6 bases in the middle. The CDR3 spans 12 residues. CDR1 and CDR2 (germline): SQVTM, ANQGSEA. The CDR3 reads CSVELGTDTQYF. CDR3 in DNA: TGCAGCGTTGAATTGGGAACAGATACGCAGTATTTT.

The chain joins TRBV27 to TRBJ2-2; D remains ambiguous. Germline CDR1 MNHEY, CDR2 SMNVEV (reference sequence). The V end lost 8 bases, the J end lost 1 base, and 8 bases lay between the germline ends. The CDR3 is 13 amino acids. As DNA, the CDR3 is TGTGCCAGCGCACGAGGGAACACCGGGGAGCTGTTTTTT. Protein: CASARGNTGELFF.

The chain couples TRBV12-3 or TRBV12-4 to TRBJ1-2; 7 positions agree with TRBD1. Trimming removed 3 bases from V and 4 bases from J; junction bases left unmatched: 8. The CDR3 spans 15 residues. CDR3 coding DNA: TGTGCCAGCAGTTTTCCCCCCCGACAGGGCTATGGCTACACCTTC. Translated: CASSFPPRQGYGYTF.